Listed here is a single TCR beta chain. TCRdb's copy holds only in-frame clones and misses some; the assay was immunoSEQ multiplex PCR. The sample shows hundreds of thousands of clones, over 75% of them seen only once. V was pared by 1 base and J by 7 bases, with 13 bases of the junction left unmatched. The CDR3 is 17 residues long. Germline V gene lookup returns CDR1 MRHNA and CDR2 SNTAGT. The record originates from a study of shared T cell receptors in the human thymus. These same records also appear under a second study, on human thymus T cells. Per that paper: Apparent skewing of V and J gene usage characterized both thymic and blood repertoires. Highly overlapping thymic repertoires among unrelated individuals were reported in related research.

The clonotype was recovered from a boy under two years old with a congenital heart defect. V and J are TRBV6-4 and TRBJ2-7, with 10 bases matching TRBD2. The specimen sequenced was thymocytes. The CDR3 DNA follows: TGTGCCAGCAGTGACTTGGCTAGCGGGAGCAAGGTGGGGGAGCAGTACTTC. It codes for CASSDLASGSKVGEQYF.